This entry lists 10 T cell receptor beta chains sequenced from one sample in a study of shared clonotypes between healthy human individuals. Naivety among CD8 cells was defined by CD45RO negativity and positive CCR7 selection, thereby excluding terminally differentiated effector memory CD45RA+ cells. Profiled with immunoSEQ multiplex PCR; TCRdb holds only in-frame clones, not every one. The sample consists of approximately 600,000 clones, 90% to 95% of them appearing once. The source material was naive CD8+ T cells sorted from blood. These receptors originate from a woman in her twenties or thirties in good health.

CDR3 amino acids: CASSSQTSGDSYNEQFF. The CDR3 DNA reads TGTGCCAGCAGCTCACAGACTAGCGGGGATTCCTACAATGAGCAGTTCTTC. The chain employs TRBV7-9 and TRBJ2-1; 11 bases are a match to TRBD2. V was pared by 4 bases and J by 1 base, with 6 bases of the junction left unmatched. This CDR3 is built from 17 residues. Germline assignment: CDR1 SEHNR and CDR2 FQNEAQ (reference sequence).

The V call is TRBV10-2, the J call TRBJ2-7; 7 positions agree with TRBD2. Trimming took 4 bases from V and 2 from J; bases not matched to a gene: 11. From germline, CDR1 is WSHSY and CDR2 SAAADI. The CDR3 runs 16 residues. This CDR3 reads CASSGGRGGDAYEQYF. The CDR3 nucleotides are TGCGCCAGCAGTGGGGGGAGGGGAGGAGATGCCTACGAGCAGTACTTC.

As DNA, the CDR3 is TGTGCCAGCAGTCCCGCCGGGGGGGAGGGCGTGAACACCGGGGAGCTGTTTTTT. It is translated as CASSPAGGEGVNTGELFF. This sequence joins TRBV28 and TRBJ2-2; 8 nucleotides agree with TRBD2. V lost 5 bases to trimming and J lost 1 base; unmatched junction nucleotides: 12. Germline CDR1 and CDR2: MDHEN and SYDVKM. The CDR3 covers 18 residues.

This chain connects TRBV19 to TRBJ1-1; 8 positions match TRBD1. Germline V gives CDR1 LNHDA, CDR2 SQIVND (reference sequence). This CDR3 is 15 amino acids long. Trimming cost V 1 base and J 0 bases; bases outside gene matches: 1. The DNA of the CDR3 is TGTGCCAGTAGTATAGGGGACAGGCTGAACACTGAAGCTTTCTTT. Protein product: CASSIGDRLNTEAFF.

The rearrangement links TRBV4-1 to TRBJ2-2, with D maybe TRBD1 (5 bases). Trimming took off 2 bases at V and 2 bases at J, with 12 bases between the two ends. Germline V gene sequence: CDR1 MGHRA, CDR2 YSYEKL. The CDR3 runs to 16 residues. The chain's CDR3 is CASSQSRTFNTGELFF. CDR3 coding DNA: TGCGCCAGCAGCCAATCTCGGACATTCAACACCGGGGAGCTGTTTTTT.

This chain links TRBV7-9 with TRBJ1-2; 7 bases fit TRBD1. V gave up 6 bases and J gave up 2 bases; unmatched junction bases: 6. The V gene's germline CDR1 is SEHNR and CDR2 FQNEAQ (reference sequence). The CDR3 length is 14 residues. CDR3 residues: CASRVGGGNYGYTF. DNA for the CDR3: TGTGCCAGCAGAGTGGGAGGGGGCAACTATGGCTACACCTTC.

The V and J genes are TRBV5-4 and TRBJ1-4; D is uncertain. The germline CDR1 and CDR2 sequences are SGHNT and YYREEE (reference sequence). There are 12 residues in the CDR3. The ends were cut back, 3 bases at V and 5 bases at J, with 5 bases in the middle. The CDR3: CASSSYNEKLFF. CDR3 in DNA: TGTGCCAGCAGCTCCTACAATGAAAAACTGTTTTTT.

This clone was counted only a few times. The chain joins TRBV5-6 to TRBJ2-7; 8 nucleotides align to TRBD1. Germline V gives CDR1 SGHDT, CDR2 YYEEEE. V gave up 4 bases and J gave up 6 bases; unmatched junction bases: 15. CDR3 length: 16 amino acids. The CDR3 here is CASSELPRTGRIEQYF. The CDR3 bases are TGTGCCAGCAGCGAACTGCCAAGGACAGGGCGGATCGAGCAGTACTTC.

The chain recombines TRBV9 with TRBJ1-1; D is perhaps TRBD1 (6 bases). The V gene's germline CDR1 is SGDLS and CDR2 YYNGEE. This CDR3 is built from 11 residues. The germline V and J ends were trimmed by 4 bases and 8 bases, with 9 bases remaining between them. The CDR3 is CASSSQGEAFF. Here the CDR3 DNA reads TGTGCCAGCAGCTCACAGGGAGAAGCTTTCTTT.

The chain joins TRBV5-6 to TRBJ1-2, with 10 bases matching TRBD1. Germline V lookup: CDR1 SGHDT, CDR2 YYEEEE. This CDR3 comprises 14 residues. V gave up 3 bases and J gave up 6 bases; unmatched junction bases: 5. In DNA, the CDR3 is TGTGCCAGCAGCTCCGGGACAGGGGCGGATGGCTACACCTTC. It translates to CASSSGTGADGYTF.